One sample yielded the 18 T cell receptor beta chains listed below, sequenced in a study of blood T cells in healthy people across ages (dated by TCRdb to the mid-2010s). Library creation used 5' RACE. The instrument given in TCRdb is Illumina HiSeq 2500. A second PCR of about 7 to 12 cycles was performed with a sample-barcoded 5' primer and a J-beta primer mix. Through fastp at Q25 and MiXCR, TCRdb rebuilt clones from the public reads, retaining in-frame beta chains. CDR3 protein duplicates are merged, each entry listing the most common genes and DNA. This sample gives over a million distinct CDR3 sequences in total; 35% to 50% of them show up just once. The ten largest clones capture approximately 17% of the sample. The sequencing input was blood. The receptors derive from a woman aged 55-69 years in good health.

This chain connects TRBV4-1 to TRBJ2-3; 13 bases fit TRBD2. CDR1 is MGHRA, CDR2 YSYEKL, per germline. The V and J ends lost 2 bases and 1 base, in that order; junction bases with no gene match: 3. The CDR3 contains 17 residues. The CDR3 here is CASSQHGTSGGTDTQYF. The CDR3 DNA reads as TGCGCCAGCAGCCAACACGGGACTAGCGGGGGCACAGATACGCAGTATTTT.

This sequence joins TRBV6-5 and TRBJ2-1; TRBD2 matches at 7 bases. The CDR3 is 14 amino acids. V lost 6 bases and J lost 3; bases outside the gene matches: 5. The germline V gene has CDR1 MNHEY and CDR2 SVGAGI. The DNA of the CDR3 is TGTGCCAGCAGCCGAACTAGCGACTACAATGAGCAGTTCTTC. It specifies CASSRTSDYNEQFF.

The chain joins TRBV6-5 to TRBJ1-6; D ambiguous. The CDR3 extends over 14 amino acids. V lost 5 bases and J lost 7, with 12 bases in between. The germline V gene encodes CDR1 MNHEY and CDR2 SVGAGI. CDR3: CASSPTEENSPLHF. The CDR3 DNA reads TGTGCCAGCAGTCCTACAGAAGAAAATTCACCCCTCCACTTT.

The chain joins TRBV3-1 to TRBJ2-5; TRBD2 might be the D (6 bases). The V end lost 10 bases, the J end lost 5 bases, and 23 bases lay between the germline ends. Germline lookup yields CDR1 LGHDT and CDR2 YNNKEL (reference sequence). This CDR3 spans 15 amino acids. This CDR3 reads CATQRVHGSTETQYF. The CDR3 nucleotides read TGTGCCACCCAGAGGGTGCACGGGAGTACGGAGACCCAGTACTTC.

The J gene is TRBJ2-5, the V gene TRBV6-5; D not certain. Germline CDR1 MNHEY, CDR2 SVGAGI. CDR3 size: 15 residues. Between the trimmed V and J ends, which lost 5 bases and 2 bases, there was a span of 15 bases. DNA of the CDR3: TGTGCCAGCAGTACCCGGGCGCCTATTCAAGAGACCCAGTACTTC. Translating it yields CASSTRAPIQETQYF.

As regards this clonotype: Its ends do not fully match the called genes, so a read error is possible. The chain recombines TRBV28 with TRBJ1-2; D perhaps matches TRBD1 (5 bases). The V gene's germline CDR1 is MDHEN and CDR2 SYDVKM. CDR3 length equals 14 residues. CDR3 protein: CVSSDDGALYGYTF. The CDR3 DNA is TGTGTCAGCAGCGATGACGGGGCCCTCTATGGCTACACCTTC.

This clonotype was detected a few times. The J gene is TRBJ2-5, the V gene TRBV29-1; 7 bases are shared with TRBD1. The CDR3 covers 13 residues. The germline V gene encodes CDR1 SQVTM and CDR2 ANQGSEA. V dropped 7 bases and J dropped 5; count of bases not matched to a gene: 10. The CDR3 DNA follows: TGCAGCGGGACGACAGGGACGGAGGAGACCCAGTACTTC. This encodes CSGTTGTEETQYF. The complete variable domain, with remaining parts taken from reference TRBV29-1 and TRBJ2-5, reads SAVISQKPSRDICQRGTSLTIQCQVDSQVTMMFWYRQQPGQSLTLIATANQGSEATYESGFVIDKFPISRPNLTFSTLTVSNMSPEDSSIYLCSGTTGTEETQYFGPGTRLLVL.

For this clonotype: A read error may be the cause here, since a much bigger clone is one base away. The chain is built from TRBV29-1 and TRBJ2-5, with 9 bases lining up with TRBD2. This CDR3 region has 14 residues. The germline gives CDR1 SQVTM, CDR2 ANQGSEA. The J segment lost 11 bases and the V segment lost 5 bases, leaving 15 bases of the junction unmatched. CDR3 nucleotide sequence: TGCAGCGTTCTAGGGGCTAGCGGGATGGCTGAGCAGTACTTC. This gives the protein CSVLGASGMAEQYF.

The chain is built from TRBV20-1 and TRBJ2-3; possibly TRBD2 for D (6 bases). V was clipped by 4 bases and J by 4 bases, with 12 bases between them. The CDR3 totals 13 residues. Germline loops: CDR1 DFQATT, CDR2 SNEGSKA (reference sequence). CDR3 amino acids: CSAKGLTPDTQYF. In DNA form, the CDR3 reads TGCAGTGCTAAGGGACTTACCCCAGATACGCAGTATTTT.

This clonotype has a single count. One end of the junction varies from germline; a read error may be responsible. The V call is TRBV4-2, the J call TRBJ2-7, with D maybe TRBD2 (5 bases). CDR1 is LGHNA and CDR2 is YNFKEQ in the germline V gene. The CDR3 has 16 amino acids. CDR3: CASGQELATQLQSQYF. Here the CDR3 DNA reads TGTGCCAGCGGCCAAGAGCTAGCCACCCAGCTGCAGTCCCAGTACTTC.

This clonotype was picked up a small number of times. The CDR3 protein is CASSLIPLAGERKEQYF. DNA for the CDR3: TGTGCCAGCAGTTTAATTCCTCTAGCGGGAGAGCGGAAAGAGCAGTACTTC. J is TRBJ2-4 and V is TRBV27; TRBD2 matches at 10 bases. With V trimmed by 2 bases and J by 13 bases, 17 bases remained unmatched. Germline values: CDR1 MNHEY, CDR2 SMNVEV (reference sequence). The length of the CDR3 is 17 residues.

Many counts were recorded for this clonotype. The genes are TRBV7-9 and TRBJ2-6; D may match TRBD1 or TRBD2 (5 bases each). The germline CDR1 and CDR2 sequences are SEHNR and FQNEAQ (reference sequence). The CDR3 extends over 18 amino acids. The V end lost 5 bases, the J end lost 4 bases, and 21 bases lay between the germline ends. CDR3 amino acids: CASSPGSVMSGGANVLTF. In DNA form, the CDR3 reads TGTGCCAGCAGCCCAGGGAGCGTGATGAGTGGAGGGGCCAACGTCCTGACTTTC.

The V and J genes are TRBV2 and TRBJ2-1, with D unresolved. The CDR3 is made up of 10 amino acids. Trimming took 6 bases from V and 10 from J, leaving 7 bases between them. Germline V lookup: CDR1 SNHLY, CDR2 FYNNEI. CDR3 bases: TGTGCCAGCAGCGTACGGGAGCAGTTCTTC. Residues: CASSVREQFF.

CDR3 amino acids: CASSLTSGRDWGEQYF. CDR3 DNA: TGTGCCAGCAGCTTGACTAGCGGTAGGGATTGGGGCGAGCAGTACTTC. The chain employs TRBV11-2 and TRBJ2-7; 9 nucleotides line up with TRBD2. Germline trimming cut 3 bases from V and 6 bases from J; bases unmatched to any gene: 12. The CDR3 has 16 amino acids. Germline CDR1 SGHAT, CDR2 FQNNGV.

This clonotype was observed a handful of times. CDR3 in DNA: TGCAGTGCCATAGCGACCGGGACTTTGAACAATGAGCAGTTCTTC. Translated, it gives CSAIATGTLNNEQFF. The chain uses TRBV20-1 and TRBJ2-1; tentative D call: TRBD2 (6 bases). Germline loops: CDR1 DFQATT, CDR2 SNEGSKA (reference sequence). Trimming removed 6 bases from V and 5 bases from J, with 20 bases in between. This CDR3 contains 15 residues.

This clonotype was picked up a small number of times. The chain combines TRBV6-1 with TRBJ2-7; either TRBD1 or TRBD2 may supply D (6 bases each). V was pared by 6 bases and J by 3 bases, with 21 bases between. This CDR3 region has 16 residues. Germline assignment: CDR1 MNHNS and CDR2 SASEGT. In nucleotides, the CDR3 is TGTGCCAGCAGCGATCTAGCGACAGGAGGATTCTACGAGCAGTACTTC. As protein: CASSDLATGGFYEQYF.

V usage is TRBV15 and J usage is TRBJ2-1, with D possibly TRBD2 on 6 matching bases. CDR3 size: 15 residues. Trimming left V 1 base short and J 4 bases short, with 11 bases between. Per the germline V gene, CDR1 is LNHNV and CDR2 is YYDKDF (reference sequence). The CDR3 nucleotides read TGTGCCACCAGCAGAGGGGAGGCCGGATACAATGAGCAGTTCTTC. It specifies CATSRGEAGYNEQFF.

A few counts support this clonotype. The chain employs TRBV5-1 and TRBJ1-2, with TRBD1 as a possible D gene (6 bases). There are 16 residues in the CDR3. In germline, CDR1 is SGHRS, CDR2 YFSETQ. V was pared by 4 bases and J by 6 bases, with 22 bases between. CDR3 in DNA: TGCGCCAGCAGCACAGAAGGGGGGGACGGACTAAATGGCTACACCTTC. Its protein product is CASSTEGGDGLNGYTF.